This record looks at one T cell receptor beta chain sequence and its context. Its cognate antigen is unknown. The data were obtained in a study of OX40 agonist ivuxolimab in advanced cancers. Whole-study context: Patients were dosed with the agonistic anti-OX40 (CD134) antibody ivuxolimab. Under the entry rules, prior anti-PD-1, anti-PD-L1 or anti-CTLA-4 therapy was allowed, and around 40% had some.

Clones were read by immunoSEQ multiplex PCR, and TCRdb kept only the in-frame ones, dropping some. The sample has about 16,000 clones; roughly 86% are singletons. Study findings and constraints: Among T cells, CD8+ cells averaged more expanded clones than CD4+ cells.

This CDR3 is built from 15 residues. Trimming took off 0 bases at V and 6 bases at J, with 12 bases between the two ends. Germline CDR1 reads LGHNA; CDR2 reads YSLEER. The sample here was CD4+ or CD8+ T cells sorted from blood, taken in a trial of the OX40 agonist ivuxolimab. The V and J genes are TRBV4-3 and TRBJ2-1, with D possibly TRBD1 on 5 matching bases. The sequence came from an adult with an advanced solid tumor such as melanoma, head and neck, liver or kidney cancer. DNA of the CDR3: TGCGCCAGCAGCCAAGACTTACAGGTCCTCAATGAGCAGTTCTTC. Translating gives CASSQDLQVLNEQFF.